One and the same sample provided the 32 T cell receptor beta chains below, sequenced in a study of cytomegalovirus exposure and HLA in healthy donors (dated by TCRdb to 2017 to 2019). Libraries were built with the immunoSEQ multiplex PCR assay. For the multiplex PCR, a mixture combining 60 forward primers for TCR Vbeta segments and 13 reverse primers for TCR Jbeta segments was used. TCRdb mirrors the immuneACCESS table, restricted to in-frame sequences. Some clones are absent from its copies; in checked studies, under half trace to an unresolved V gene, and the reason for the others is unknown. The sample table shows approximately 150,000 clones, and roughly 80% are seen once. 4.9% of the sample lies in the top ten. Specimen: PBMCs. The receptors were gathered from a young woman in good health and CMV-seropositive.

The V and J genes are TRBV4-1 and TRBJ2-1; D is possibly TRBD1 (6 bases). V dropped 0 bases and J dropped 6 bases, with 12 bases sitting between them. Germline CDR1 is MGHRA and CDR2 is YSYEKL. CDR3 length: 15 amino acids. CDR3 in DNA: TGCGCCAGCAGCCAAGATCGGCAGGGGCTCAATGAGCAGTTCTTC. This translates into CASSQDRQGLNEQFF.

The chain's CDR3 is CASRRGPNSPLHF. The CDR3 nucleotides are TGTGCTAGCCGAAGGGGGCCTAATTCACCCCTCCACTTT. The gene calls are TRBV7-7 and TRBJ1-6, with 7 nucleotides matching TRBD1. CDR3 length: 13 residues. CDR1 and CDR2 (germline): SSHAT, FNYEAQ (reference sequence).

The chain is built from TRBV5-1 and TRBJ2-7, with 11 bases identical to TRBD2. With 3 bases clipped from V and 5 bases from J, the junction kept 10 bases outside the gene matches. Per germline, CDR1 SGHRS and CDR2 YFSETQ. This CDR3 is 16 amino acids long. CDR3 in amino acids: CASSWTSSGGSNEQYF. In DNA form, the CDR3 reads TGCGCCAGCAGCTGGACCTCTAGCGGGGGGTCCAACGAGCAGTACTTC. Combining the CDR3 with reference TRBV5-1 and TRBJ2-7 gives the whole variable domain KAGVTQTPRYLIKTRGQQVTLSCSPISGHRSVSWYQQTPGQGLQFLFEYFSETQRNKGNFPGRFSGRQFSNSRSEMNVSTLELGDSALYLCASSWTSSGGSNEQYFGPGTRLTVT.

In the case of this clone: Germline and junction disagree at one end, which may indicate a read error. The chain employs TRBV7-7 and TRBJ1-5; D may be TRBD1 (6 bases). The CDR3 loop spans 17 amino acids. Germline CDR1 and CDR2: SSHAT and FNYEAQ (reference sequence). For the CDR3, the DNA is TGTGCTAGCAGCTTAGCCCGGACAGTCCTCAGCAATCAGCCCCAGCATTTT. Translated: CASSLARTVLSNQPQHF.

The chain carries TRBV6-6 and TRBJ2-7; D is perhaps TRBD1 (7 bases). V lost 2 bases and J lost 4, with 18 bases in between. Germline CDR1 and CDR2: MNHNY and SVGAGI (reference sequence). This CDR3 contains 16 residues. CDR3 bases: TGTGCCAGCAGTTACGCCGGGGGACAGCGTATGTACGAGCAGTACTTC. This codes for CASSYAGGQRMYEQYF.

The V call is TRBV30, the J call TRBJ1-2; 7 bases are shared with TRBD1. This CDR3 region has 15 residues. V shed 3 bases, J shed 4 bases, and the junction held 11 bases outside the gene matches. Germline V gene lookup returns CDR1 GTSNPN and CDR2 SVGIG (reference sequence). The chain's CDR3 is CAWSRRDSNLYGYTF. As DNA, the CDR3 is TGTGCCTGGAGCCGCAGGGACAGCAACCTCTATGGCTACACCTTC.

In this sample, this clone turned up once. The chain recombines TRBV19 with TRBJ1-2; weak D call: TRBD1 (6 bases). Germline V gives CDR1 LNHDA, CDR2 SQIVND (reference sequence). The CDR3 totals 15 residues. Trimming took 3 bases from V and 3 from J, leaving 14 bases between them. CDR3 bases: TGTGCCAGTAGTATTCTCCTACAGGGCTACTATGGCTACACCTTC. As protein: CASSILLQGYYGYTF.

V is TRBV4-3 and J is TRBJ2-3, with a possible D match to TRBD1 (6 bases). CDR1 and CDR2 (germline): LGHNA, YSLEER. CDR3 length equals 16 residues. Deletions cut 0 bases from V and 2 bases from J, with 12 bases between. CDR3 sequence reads: CASSQDSGQNTDTQYF. The CDR3 nucleotides read TGCGCCAGCAGCCAAGATTCGGGACAAAACACAGATACGCAGTATTTT.

A few counts support this clone. The chain carries TRBV4-2 and TRBJ1-1; 9 bases align to TRBD1. Germline assignment: CDR1 LGHNA and CDR2 YNFKEQ. The trim removed 5 bases at V and 1 base at J, leaving 11 bases unmatched. There are 17 residues in the CDR3. In nucleotides, the CDR3 is TGTGCCAGCAGCTCCATTGCACAGGGGGCCGGGAACACTGAAGCTTTCTTT. Amino acid sequence: CASSSIAQGAGNTEAFF.

The chain links TRBV7-2 to TRBJ1-1; TRBD1 agrees at 7 bases. This CDR3 spans 15 amino acids. The germline V gene encodes CDR1 SGHTA and CDR2 FQGNSA. Trimming cost V 4 bases and J 1 base; bases outside gene matches: 6. The CDR3, as DNA: TGTGCCAGCAGCTACCCGACAGGGCCGAACACTGAAGCTTTCTTT. Encoded protein: CASSYPTGPNTEAFF.

The V and J genes are TRBV19 and TRBJ1-5; D is possibly TRBD1 (5 bases). The V and J ends lost 9 bases and 8 bases respectively, with 23 bases between them. Germline loops: CDR1 LNHDA, CDR2 SQIVND (reference sequence). The CDR3 covers 15 residues. The CDR3 region has the DNA TGTGCCAGCCGAAGGGAGACCCTCGCGGGGGAGCCCCAGCATTTT. Its protein is CASRRETLAGEPQHF.

The rearrangement links TRBV5-6 to TRBJ1-2; 7 bases are a match to TRBD1. V trimming: 3 bases; J trimming: 4 bases; junction bases outside the gene matches: 3. Germline loops: CDR1 SGHDT, CDR2 YYEEEE. The CDR3 spans 13 residues. Here the CDR3 reads CASSSGQVYGYTF. The CDR3 DNA sequence: TGTGCCAGCAGCTCCGGACAGGTCTATGGCTACACCTTC.

This clone occurred a few times. The chain couples TRBV5-6 to TRBJ2-1; D is perhaps TRBD1 (8 bases). This CDR3 contains 13 residues. Germline V gene data show CDR1 as SGHDT and CDR2 as YYEEEE. V lost 4 bases, J lost 8 bases, and 13 bases lay in between. The CDR3 DNA is TGTGCCAGCAGCAGGACAGGGAGGGATGAGCAGTTCTTC. As protein: CASSRTGRDEQFF.

As regards this clone: The sample holds other DNA sequences that translate to the same CDR3. The gene calls are TRBV19 and TRBJ1-2; 8 positions agree with TRBD1. CDR1 and CDR2 (germline): LNHDA, SQIVND (reference sequence). The trim removed 5 bases at V and 2 bases at J, leaving 4 bases unmatched. This CDR3 has 14 residues. The CDR3: CASSARQGNYGYTF. CDR3 coding DNA: TGTGCCAGTAGTGCCAGACAGGGGAACTATGGCTACACCTTC.

This clone came up a few times. The J gene is TRBJ1-6, the V gene TRBV5-6, with a possible D match to TRBD1 (6 bases). CDR1 and CDR2 from the germline V gene are SGHDT and YYEEEE. The CDR3 contains 16 residues. V was pared by 2 bases and J by 8 bases, with 17 bases between. The CDR3 DNA reads as TGTGCCAGCAGCTTAAGCAGGGGTGTCGTGGATTCACCCCTCCACTTT. This encodes CASSLSRGVVDSPLHF.

V usage is TRBV15 and J usage is TRBJ2-1; D is ambiguous. The CDR3 totals 15 residues. Per the germline V gene, CDR1 is LNHNV and CDR2 is YYDKDF (reference sequence). Deletions cut 0 bases from V and 5 bases from J, with 11 bases between. The DNA for the CDR3 is TGTGCCACCAGCAGAGATTTTGGAGTTCACAATGAGCAGTTCTTC. It translates to CATSRDFGVHNEQFF.

This clone appeared a few times. The chain is built from TRBV18 and TRBJ1-4; D is unclear. Trimming took 2 bases from V and 8 from J, leaving 12 bases between them. Germline V CDR1 and CDR2: KGHSH, LQKENI. CDR3 length: 14 residues. CDR3 region: CASSPSGVTEKLFF. DNA of the CDR3: TGTGCCAGCTCACCATCCGGGGTTACGGAAAAACTGTTTTTT.

The J gene is TRBJ2-7, the V gene TRBV7-2, with no clear D. The CDR3 runs 13 residues. Germline loops: CDR1 SGHTA, CDR2 FQGNSA. Trimming stripped 4 bases from V and 3 bases from J, with 10 bases between. CDR3 coding DNA: TGTGCCAGCAGCTCTCCTCCCGGCTACGAGCAGTACTTC. Translated: CASSSPPGYEQYF.

This clone was seen a single time. The chain couples TRBV10-3 to TRBJ1-2; 11 bases match TRBD1. Losses at the gene ends were 7 bases for V and 8 bases for J; bases not matched to a gene: 12. The CDR3 is made up of 15 amino acids. Germline lookup yields CDR1 ENHRY and CDR2 SYGVKD. The CDR3 bases are TGTGCCATCACGGGGGAAGGACAGGGGGCCTGGGGCTACACCTTC. Encoded protein: CAITGEGQGAWGYTF.

V and J are TRBV7-6 and TRBJ1-6; perhaps TRBD1 as D (6 bases). The CDR3 contains 17 residues. The germline V and J ends were trimmed by 1 base and 9 bases, with 19 bases remaining between them. Germline loops: CDR1 SGHVS, CDR2 FNYEAQ. CDR3 loop: CASSLVTAGANGSPLHF. CDR3 in DNA: TGTGCCAGCAGCTTAGTAACGGCAGGGGCCAATGGTTCACCCCTCCACTTT.

The chain uses TRBV6-5 and TRBJ1-2; no definite D call. The CDR3 is made up of 11 amino acids. In germline, CDR1 is MNHEY, CDR2 SVGAGI. V lost 6 bases to trimming and J lost 4 bases, with 6 bases between them. CDR3 in amino acids: CASRIGYGYTF. CDR3 DNA sequence: TGTGCCAGCAGAATCGGCTATGGCTACACCTTC.

The V call is TRBV30, the J call TRBJ2-3; TRBD1 might be the D (7 bases). Germline loops: CDR1 GTSNPN, CDR2 SVGIG (reference sequence). This CDR3 has 14 residues. V was clipped by 4 bases and J by 1 base, with 12 bases between them. The CDR3 sequence is CAWTQGGGTDTQYF. CDR3 coding DNA: TGTGCCTGGACCCAGGGGGGTGGCACAGATACGCAGTATTTT.

This clone occurred a few times. J is TRBJ1-2 and V is TRBV30; maybe TRBD1 (5 bases). Germline CDR1 and CDR2: GTSNPN and SVGIG (reference sequence). V lost 7 bases and J lost 5, with 20 bases in between. This CDR3 comprises 14 residues. CDR3 in DNA: TGTGCCTCAGAGGGAGGGACGGTGTTTTATGGCTACACCTTC. This codes for CASEGGTVFYGYTF.

The rearrangement links TRBV5-6 to TRBJ2-3; 8 nucleotides line up with TRBD1. Per germline, CDR1 SGHDT and CDR2 YYEEEE. CDR3 length: 15 amino acids. The junction had 10 bases not matched to a gene; V was cut back by 5 bases and J by 5 bases. This CDR3 reads CASRTPGQALDTQYF. The DNA for the CDR3 is TGTGCCAGCAGAACTCCGGGACAGGCTTTAGATACGCAGTATTTT.

The rearrangement joins TRBV30 to TRBJ1-1, with TRBD1 identical over 9 bases. Germline loops: CDR1 GTSNPN, CDR2 SVGIG (reference sequence). Losses at the gene ends were 3 bases for V and 7 bases for J; bases not matched to a gene: 9. This CDR3 is 14 amino acids long. The CDR3 bases are TGTGCCTGGAGCGCTGGGACAGGGAAATTTGAAGCTTTCTTT. As protein: CAWSAGTGKFEAFF.

This clone was picked up a small number of times. The chain uses TRBV4-1 and TRBJ2-6, with D unresolved. Trimming took off 4 bases at V and 0 bases at J, with 7 bases between the two ends. Germline V gene data show CDR1 as MGHRA and CDR2 as YSYEKL. This CDR3 spans 15 amino acids. The CDR3 sequence: CASSLPLSGANVLTF. In DNA form, the CDR3 reads TGCGCCAGCAGCCTCCCCCTCTCTGGGGCCAACGTCCTGACTTTC.

The chain has TRBV15 and TRBJ1-5; D perhaps matches TRBD1 (6 bases). Trimming shortened V by 1 base and J by 2 bases, and 12 bases separated the two germline ends. Germline V gene data show CDR1 as LNHNV and CDR2 as YYDKDF (reference sequence). The CDR3 extends over 16 amino acids. The CDR3, as DNA: TGTGCCACCAGCAGAGGCAGGGGTCGGGGCAATCAGCCCCAGCATTTT. It yields the protein CATSRGRGRGNQPQHF.

The genes are TRBV7-9 and TRBJ1-2; D ambiguous. The CDR3 spans 16 residues. The germline V gene encodes CDR1 SEHNR and CDR2 FQNEAQ (reference sequence). V was pared by 5 bases and J by 0 bases, with 16 bases between. CDR3 coding DNA: TGTGCCAGCAGCCGTCTTTTAGACACCGCTAACTATGGCTACACCTTC. Its translation: CASSRLLDTANYGYTF.

This clone appeared a few times. The V and J genes are TRBV30 and TRBJ1-6; 8 bases agree with TRBD1. The germline V gene has CDR1 GTSNPN and CDR2 SVGIG (reference sequence). The trim removed 4 bases at V and 9 bases at J, leaving 5 bases unmatched. The CDR3 has 13 amino acids. The CDR3 is CAWITGGRSPLHF. For the CDR3, the DNA is TGTGCCTGGATCACAGGGGGACGTTCACCCCTCCACTTT.

The chain combines TRBV27 with TRBJ1-5; D is unclear. Germline V lookup: CDR1 MNHEY, CDR2 SMNVEV (reference sequence). V dropped 4 bases and J dropped 4 bases, with 8 bases sitting between them. The CDR3 sequence is 13 residues long. CDR3 amino acids: CASSYRVNQPQHF. CDR3 nucleotides: TGTGCCAGCAGTTACCGGGTTAATCAGCCCCAGCATTTT.

V usage is TRBV30 and J usage is TRBJ1-1; 9 nucleotides match TRBD1. The CDR3 contains 12 residues. Germline CDR1 reads GTSNPN; CDR2 reads SVGIG (reference sequence). Losses at the gene ends were 4 bases for V and 11 bases for J; bases not matched to a gene: 8. The CDR3 nucleotides read TGTGCCTGGATTTACAGGGGGCTAGATGCTTTCTTT. Translating it yields CAWIYRGLDAFF.

This clone turned up a few times. The chain employs TRBV7-9 and TRBJ2-2; perhaps TRBD1 as D (6 bases). The germline V and J ends were trimmed by 5 bases and 6 bases, with 13 bases remaining between them. Per germline, CDR1 SEHNR and CDR2 FQNEAQ (reference sequence). The CDR3 totals 14 residues. The CDR3 protein is CASSPWDIPGELFF. Written as DNA, the CDR3 is TGTGCCAGCAGCCCCTGGGACATTCCCGGGGAGCTGTTTTTT.